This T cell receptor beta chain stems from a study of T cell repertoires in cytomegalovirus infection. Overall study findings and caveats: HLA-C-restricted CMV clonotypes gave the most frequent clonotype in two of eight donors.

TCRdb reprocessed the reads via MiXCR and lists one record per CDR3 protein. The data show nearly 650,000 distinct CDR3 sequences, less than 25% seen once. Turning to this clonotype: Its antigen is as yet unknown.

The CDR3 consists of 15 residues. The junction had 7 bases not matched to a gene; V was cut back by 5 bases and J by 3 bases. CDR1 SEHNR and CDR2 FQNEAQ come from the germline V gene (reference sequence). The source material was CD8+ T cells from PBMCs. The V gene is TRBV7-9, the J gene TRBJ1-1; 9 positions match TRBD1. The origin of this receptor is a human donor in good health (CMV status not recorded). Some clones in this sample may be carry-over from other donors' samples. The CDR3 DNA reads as TGTGCCAGCAGCCCCTTGACAGGGGGGGACACTGAAGCTTTCTTT. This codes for CASSPLTGGDTEAFF. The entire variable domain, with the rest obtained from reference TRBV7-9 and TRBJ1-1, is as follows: DTGVSQNPRHKITKRGQNVTFRCDPISEHNRLYWYRQTLGQGPEFLTYFQNEAQLEKSRLLSDRFSAERPKGSFSTLEIQRTEQGDSAMYLCASSPLTGGDTEAFFGQGTRLTVV.